This entry concerns a single TCR beta chain. Sequencing was at deep level. About 30,000 T cell genomes, or 250 to 300 ng DNA, went into unsorted PBMC replicate PCRs. The protocol was immunoSEQ multiplex PCR, while the TCRdb copy is restricted to in-frame clones and leaves out a portion. The sample shows about half a million clones, 78% of them seen only once. Caucasian adults residing in Nashville, Tennessee made up all the donors. This sample was included in a study of shared clonotypes between healthy human individuals. Sequencing was done on a sample of PBMCs. The source of this sequence is a woman aged 40 to 50 in good health. Some clones in this sample may be carry-over from other donors' samples.

CDR3 region: CASSLAGGSYEQYF. The DNA for the CDR3 is TGTGCCAGCAGCTTAGCGGGAGGATCCTACGAGCAGTACTTC. This sequence joins TRBV7-9 and TRBJ2-5; a possible D gene is TRBD2 (6 bases). The J call is in doubt because the DNA end fits TRBJ2-7 better. The CDR3 has 14 residues. CDR1 is SEHNR and CDR2 is FQNEAQ in the germline V gene (reference sequence).